Included here is one T cell receptor beta chain sequence, with context. At collection, donors were nominally healthy, but unrecorded immune exposures were probable. The PCR was carried out with 60 Vbeta primers and 13 Jbeta primers. Clones were sequenced by immunoSEQ multiplex PCR, and TCRdb holds only the in-frame ones, with some missing. The sample includes fewer than 200,000 clones, approximately 81% of them seen just once. In germline, CDR1 is MDHEN, CDR2 SYDVKM. The CDR3 consists of 17 residues. V was clipped by 3 bases and J by 1 base; unmatched bases: 8. This sample is part of a study of cytomegalovirus exposure and HLA in healthy donors.

The TCR sequence derives from a male donor in good health and CMV-seronegative. J is TRBJ1-5 and V is TRBV28; 8 bases are a match to TRBD1. Input material: PBMCs. CDR3 protein: CASSLARTGKSNQPQHF. DNA of the CDR3: TGTGCCAGCAGTTTGGCCCGGACAGGGAAGAGCAATCAGCCCCAGCATTTT. The full variable domain, in which reference TRBV28 and TRBJ1-5 provide the parts outside the CDR3, is DVKVTQSSRYLVKRTGEKVFLECVQDMDHENMFWYRQDPGLGLRLIYFSYDVKMKEKGDIPEGYSVSREKKERFSLILESASTNQTSMYLCASSLARTGKSNQPQHFGDGTRLSIL.